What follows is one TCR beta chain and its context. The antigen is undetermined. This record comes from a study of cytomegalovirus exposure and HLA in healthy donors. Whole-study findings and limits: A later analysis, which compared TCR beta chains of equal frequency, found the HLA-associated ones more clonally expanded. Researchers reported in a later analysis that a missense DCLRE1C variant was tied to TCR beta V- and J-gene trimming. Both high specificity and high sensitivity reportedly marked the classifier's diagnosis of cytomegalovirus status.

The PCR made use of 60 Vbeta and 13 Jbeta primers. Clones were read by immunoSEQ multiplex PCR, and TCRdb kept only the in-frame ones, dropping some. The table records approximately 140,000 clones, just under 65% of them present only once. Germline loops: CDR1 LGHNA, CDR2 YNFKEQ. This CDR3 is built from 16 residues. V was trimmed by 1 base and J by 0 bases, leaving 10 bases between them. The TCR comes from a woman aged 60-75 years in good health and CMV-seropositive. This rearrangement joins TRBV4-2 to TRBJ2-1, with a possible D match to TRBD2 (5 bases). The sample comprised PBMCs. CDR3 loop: CASSQATGSSYNEQFF. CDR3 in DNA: TGTGCCAGCAGCCAAGCGACTGGGAGCTCCTACAATGAGCAGTTCTTC.